Following are 22 T cell receptor beta chains from one sample sequenced in a study of cytotoxic CD8 clonotypes in ibrutinib-treated CLL. Measured with immunoSEQ multiplex PCR; TCRdb has only the in-frame clones, and not every one. The table has a few hundred thousand clones, 70% to 80% seen once. Material: PBMCs, obtained before ibrutinib treatment. The receptor source for this set is a human donor with chronic lymphocytic leukemia.

V gene TRBV28 combines with J gene TRBJ2-2; D unresolved. Per germline, CDR1 MDHEN and CDR2 SYDVKM. V gave up 0 bases and J gave up 9 bases, with 5 bases separating them. The CDR3 totals 12 residues. The CDR3 DNA sequence: TGTGCCAGCAGTTTATGGTCCCGGGAGCTGTTTTTT. It codes for CASSLWSRELFF.

J is TRBJ2-7 and V is TRBV5-5; a possible D gene is TRBD2 (6 bases). Germline V lookup: CDR1 SGHKS, CDR2 YYEKEE (reference sequence). The V gene lost 4 bases and the J gene lost 2 bases, with 19 bases spanning the gap. The CDR3 is made up of 16 amino acids. The CDR3 coding sequence is TGTGCCAGCAGCCGACCGGGACCCGGAGGGACCTACGAGCAGTACTTC. This codes for CASSRPGPGGTYEQYF.

The rearrangement joins TRBV4-2 to TRBJ2-2, with D tentatively TRBD1 (6 bases). CDR1 LGHNA and CDR2 YNFKEQ come from the germline V gene. Trimming pared 5 bases from V and 3 bases from J, leaving 13 bases between. This CDR3 region has 15 residues. For the CDR3, the DNA is TGTGCCAGCAGCGTCCGGGACATTCACACCGGGGAGCTGTTTTTT. Protein product: CASSVRDIHTGELFF.

This chain joins TRBV28 and TRBJ2-3; D call uncertain. This CDR3 is 14 amino acids long. Germline V gene data show CDR1 as MDHEN and CDR2 as SYDVKM. Trimming shortened V by 6 bases and J by 2 bases, and 12 bases separated the two germline ends. The CDR3 DNA reads TGTGCCAGCAGGCGGCGACACGACACAGATACGCAGTATTTT. Its protein product is CASRRRHDTDTQYF.

CDR3 coding DNA: TGTGCCAGCAGTTCGGTGACAACTAATGAAAAACTGTTTTTT. Residues: CASSSVTTNEKLFF. The chain recombines TRBV6-5 with TRBJ1-4; D is ambiguous. The germline gives CDR1 MNHEY, CDR2 SVGAGI. The CDR3 extends over 14 amino acids. With 4 bases removed from V and 0 bases from J, the gap between germline ends came to 6 bases.

A few counts support this clone. The J gene is TRBJ2-7, the V gene TRBV5-1; D is unclear. Looked up from germline, CDR1 is SGHRS and CDR2 is YFSETQ. The CDR3 loop spans 15 amino acids. Trimming left V 0 bases short and J 6 bases short, with 16 bases between. The CDR3 DNA follows: TGCGCCAGCAGCTTGGTAGCTAGGTCGCTCGTCGAGCAGTACTTC. Translation gives CASSLVARSLVEQYF.

The sample holds a few counts of this clone. The rearrangement joins TRBV5-4 to TRBJ2-5, with D possibly matching TRBD2 (5 bases). The CDR3 sequence is 14 residues long. The V gene lost 0 bases and the J gene lost 5 bases, with 11 bases spanning the gap. Germline V gene data show CDR1 as SGHNT and CDR2 as YYREEE (reference sequence). CDR3 coding DNA: TGTGCCAGCAGCTTGGCGCTAGCCGGGGAGACCCAGTACTTC. Translation gives CASSLALAGETQYF.

The J gene is TRBJ2-7, the V gene TRBV9; D is uncertain. CDR1 and CDR2 from the germline V gene are SGDLS and YYNGEE. This CDR3 contains 14 residues. The V and J ends lost 0 bases and 2 bases respectively, with 9 bases between them. CDR3 in amino acids: CASSVEDSPYEQYF. The CDR3, as DNA: TGTGCCAGCAGCGTAGAGGATAGCCCCTACGAGCAGTACTTC.

The genes are TRBV7-9 and TRBJ2-5; D tentatively reads TRBD1 or TRBD2 (6 bases each). The germline CDR1 and CDR2 sequences are SEHNR and FQNEAQ (reference sequence). Deletions cut 3 bases from V and 5 bases from J, with 10 bases between. This CDR3 spans 13 amino acids. In DNA, the CDR3 is TGTGCCAGCAGCTTTTGGGGGGCGGAGACCCAGTACTTC. This gives the protein CASSFWGAETQYF.

The V and J genes are TRBV4-2 and TRBJ1-4, with 8 bases that match TRBD1. Germline V gene lookup returns CDR1 LGHNA and CDR2 YNFKEQ. CDR3 size: 16 residues. Trimming cost V 5 bases and J 7 bases; bases outside gene matches: 12. In DNA, the CDR3 is TGTGCCAGCAGCACAAACCCCGGACAGGGAGTTGAAAAACTGTTTTTT. It specifies CASSTNPGQGVEKLFF.

CDR3 amino acids: CASSPHPVLTYEQYF. The CDR3 DNA follows: TGTGCCAGCAGCCCGCATCCGGTCCTGACTTACGAGCAGTACTTC. The rearrangement uses TRBV7-7 and TRBJ2-7, with D hard to call. Trimming cost V 5 bases and J 4 bases, with 18 bases left between them. This CDR3 comprises 15 residues. Germline CDR1 and CDR2: SSHAT and FNYEAQ (reference sequence). The full variable domain, in which reference TRBV7-7 and TRBJ2-7 provide the parts outside the CDR3, is GAGVSQSPRYKVTKRGQDVTLRCDPISSHATLYWYQQALGQGPEFLTYFNYEAQPDKSGLPSDRFSAERPEGSISTLTIQRTEQRDSAMYRCASSPHPVLTYEQYFGPGTRLTVT.

CDR3 in amino acids: CAISELSRTATSYGYTF. The CDR3 nucleotides read TGTGCCATCAGTGAGTTATCAAGGACAGCGACTAGCTATGGCTACACCTTC. The chain recombines TRBV10-3 with TRBJ1-2, with D possibly TRBD1 on 6 matching bases. CDR3 size: 17 residues. Trimming shortened V by 1 base and J by 4 bases, and 19 bases separated the two germline ends. Germline lookup yields CDR1 ENHRY and CDR2 SYGVKD.

This clone was counted between two and nine times. The chain couples TRBV5-1 to TRBJ1-1, with D tentatively TRBD1 (6 bases). Germline values: CDR1 SGHRS, CDR2 YFSETQ. The CDR3 consists of 13 residues. Trimming cost V 4 bases and J 7 bases, with 14 bases left between them. CDR3 coding DNA: TGCGCCAGCAGCGAACACAGGGAGGGTGAAGCTTTCTTT. It translates to CASSEHREGEAFF.

This rearrangement joins TRBV7-8 to TRBJ1-5; D is unclear. The CDR3 has 13 amino acids. The V gene lost 5 bases and the J gene lost 10 bases, with 15 bases spanning the gap. Germline CDR1 SGHVS, CDR2 FQNEAQ. The CDR3 is CASSSSGPSPQHF. The CDR3 region has the DNA TGTGCCAGCAGCAGCAGCGGACCGAGCCCCCAGCATTTT.

The chain couples TRBV29-1 to TRBJ1-2; a weak D match, TRBD1 (5 bases). Trimming left V 3 bases short and J 1 base short, with 9 bases between. The CDR3 is made up of 13 amino acids. Per the germline V gene, CDR1 is SQVTM and CDR2 is ANQGSEA. The DNA for the CDR3 is TGCAGCGTTGACGGGGGTGGTAACTATGGCTACACCTTC. This sequence encodes CSVDGGGNYGYTF.

The chain combines TRBV7-8 with TRBJ1-2, with TRBD1 matching 7 bases. Germline V gene lookup returns CDR1 SGHVS and CDR2 FQNEAQ. Trimming cost V 3 bases and J 2 bases; bases outside gene matches: 12. The CDR3 extends over 17 amino acids. CDR3 bases: TGTGCCAGCAGCTTGTATGTCATTAGGGGGCGCAACTATGGCTACACCTTC. Translated, it gives CASSLYVIRGRNYGYTF.

V usage is TRBV18 and J usage is TRBJ2-7; 9 bases are a match to TRBD1. Germline loops: CDR1 KGHSH, CDR2 LQKENI. This CDR3 is built from 14 residues. V lost 3 bases and J lost 4; bases outside the gene matches: 4. The CDR3 DNA follows: TGTGCCAGCTCACCTTCCGGGACAGGGTACGAGCAGTACTTC. Protein product: CASSPSGTGYEQYF.

This rearrangement joins TRBV6-5 to TRBJ2-5; 7 positions agree with TRBD1. CDR1 is MNHEY, CDR2 SVGAGI, per germline. The CDR3 runs to 12 residues. Trimming at V came to 7 bases and at J to 1 base, leaving 0 bases not matched to a gene. CDR3 residues: CASKGAQETQYF. For the CDR3, the DNA is TGTGCCAGCAAGGGGGCCCAAGAGACCCAGTACTTC.

This chain uses TRBV7-6 with TRBJ2-5, with a tentative D call TRBD1 (5 bases). This CDR3 spans 14 amino acids. Germline V gives CDR1 SGHVS, CDR2 FNYEAQ. Trimming cost V 5 bases and J 0 bases, with 10 bases left between them. The CDR3 DNA reads TGTGCCAGCAGCCTACAGGAATACCAAGAGACCCAGTACTTC. Amino acid sequence: CASSLQEYQETQYF.

This chain uses TRBV15 with TRBJ1-4; no reliable D call. The CDR3 has 15 amino acids. Looked up from germline, CDR1 is LNHNV and CDR2 is YYDKDF (reference sequence). V lost 5 bases, J lost 0 bases, and 10 bases lay in between. The CDR3 coding sequence is TGTGCCACCAGCGGCAGGACCACAACTAATGAAAAACTGTTTTTT. Translating it yields CATSGRTTTNEKLFF.

The chain has TRBV19 and TRBJ1-4; no clear D gene. Germline V gene lookup returns CDR1 LNHDA and CDR2 SQIVND (reference sequence). The CDR3 spans 14 residues. Trimming removed 3 bases at V and 3 bases at J, with 8 bases between. CDR3 sequence reads: CASSISSANEKLFF. The DNA for the CDR3 is TGTGCCAGTAGTATCAGCTCAGCTAATGAAAAACTGTTTTTT. The complete variable domain, with remaining parts taken from reference TRBV19 and TRBJ1-4, reads DGGITQSPKYLFRKEGQNVTLSCEQNLNHDAMYWYRQDPGQGLRLIYYSQIVNDFQKGDIAEGYSVSREKKESFPLTVTSAQKNPTAFYLCASSISSANEKLFFGSGTQLSVL.

This chain connects TRBV25-1 to TRBJ2-7, with D unclear. The CDR3 runs to 12 residues. Germline CDR1 and CDR2: MGHDK and SYGVNS. The V gene lost 3 bases and the J gene lost 3 bases, with 6 bases spanning the gap. The CDR3 loop is CASSDLIYEQYF. The CDR3 nucleotides are TGTGCCAGCAGTGATTTAATCTACGAGCAGTACTTC.